The 32 T cell receptor beta chains below were found in one sample sequenced in a study of identical twins. MiXCR, applied by TCRdb to the 5' RACE reads, yields one record per CDR3 protein. Of approximately 670,000 distinct CDR3 sequences listed, roughly 6% are singletons. Material for sequencing was naive T cells sorted from blood. The receptors were gathered from a man aged 18 to 30 in good health.

This chain joins TRBV20-1 and TRBJ2-1; 15 bases align to TRBD2. The germline CDR1 and CDR2 sequences are DFQATT and SNEGSKA (reference sequence). The CDR3 runs 18 residues. Germline trimming cut 6 bases from V and 2 bases from J; bases unmatched to any gene: 11. The CDR3 DNA sequence: TGCAGTGCACCACCGGGACTAGCGGGAGGCCGAACCTACAATGAGCAGTTCTTC. Amino acid sequence: CSAPPGLAGGRTYNEQFF.

The rearrangement joins TRBV12-3 or TRBV12-4 to TRBJ1-6; D uncertain. The CDR3 runs 14 residues. Trimming took 7 bases from V and 9 from J, leaving 16 bases between them. CDR3 protein: CASTAAPTFSPLHF. CDR3 bases: TGTGCCAGCACTGCCGCCCCAACGTTTTCACCCCTCCACTTT.

Concerning this clonotype: A read error may be the cause here, since a much bigger clone is one base away. The chain uses TRBV5-1 and TRBJ2-3; the match to TRBD2 covers 7 bases. Trimming removed 0 bases from V and 4 bases from J; junction bases left unmatched: 5. The CDR3 spans 15 residues. Germline CDR1 and CDR2: SGHRS and YFSETQ. The CDR3 DNA reads as TGCGCCAGCAGCTTGGGCGGGAGAAGCTCAGATACGCAGTATTTT. Translated, it gives CASSLGGRSSDTQYF.

This clonotype has a handful of counts. The rearrangement uses TRBV19 and TRBJ2-1; TRBD2 matches at 7 bases. CDR3 length: 14 residues. Germline lookup yields CDR1 LNHDA and CDR2 SQIVND (reference sequence). The junction had 9 bases not matched to a gene; V was cut back by 7 bases and J by 6 bases. The CDR3 spells CASTPRGTTNEQFF. DNA for the CDR3: TGTGCCAGTACCCCCAGAGGGACTACCAATGAGCAGTTCTTC.

In its sample, this clonotype was seen many times. The chain couples TRBV12-3 or TRBV12-4 to TRBJ2-1; D might be TRBD1 or TRBD2, each matching 5 bases. V was trimmed by 1 base and J by 8 bases, leaving 9 bases between them. CDR3 length equals 13 residues. CDR3 in DNA: TGTGCCAGCAGTTTAGAGAGGGGTTATGAGCAGTTCTTC. Translating it yields CASSLERGYEQFF.

This clonotype came up many times. The rearrangement uses TRBV12-3 or TRBV12-4 and TRBJ1-5, with TRBD1 identical over 9 bases. This CDR3 spans 15 amino acids. Unmatched junction bases numbered 9, after V lost 5 bases and J lost 7 bases. This CDR3 reads CASSGAGTGIQPQHF. The DNA for the CDR3 is TGTGCCAGCAGTGGAGCCGGGACAGGGATCCAGCCCCAGCATTTT.

A remark on this clonotype: A much more abundant neighbour one base away suggests this may be a read error. This rearrangement joins TRBV7-9 to TRBJ2-3, with TRBD2 matching 9 bases. The CDR3 has 16 amino acids. V shed 7 bases and J 2 bases; nucleotides not matched to a gene: 10. Per the germline V gene, CDR1 is SEHNR and CDR2 is FQNEAQ (reference sequence). Written as DNA, the CDR3 is TGTGCCAGCACCCGTAGCGGGAGAGTTGTCACAGATACGCAGTATTTT. It yields the protein CASTRSGRVVTDTQYF.

The table lists this clonotype with many counts. The V call is TRBV12-5, the J call TRBJ2-7; 9 bases are shared with TRBD1. Germline assignment: CDR1 LGHNT and CDR2 FRNRAP. With 0 bases clipped from V and 4 bases from J, the junction kept 4 bases outside the gene matches. This CDR3 has 15 residues. The CDR3 DNA reads TGTGCTAGTGGTTTGGTACGGGACAGGGTTTACGAGCAGTACGTC. Protein product: CASGLVRDRVYEQYV.

The rearrangement uses TRBV7-2 and TRBJ2-3; 12 positions agree with TRBD2. In germline, CDR1 is SGHTA, CDR2 FQGNSA. The CDR3 totals 16 residues. V was pared by 4 bases and J by 3 bases, with 5 bases of the junction left unmatched. DNA of the CDR3: TGTGCCAGCAGCTCGACTAGCGGGAGTGCGACAGATACGCAGTATTTT. Protein sequence: CASSSTSGSATDTQYF.

This clonotype was observed a few times. CDR3 sequence reads: CSGQKIANTGELFF. The CDR3 region has the DNA TGCAGTGGACAGAAAATCGCGAACACCGGGGAGCTGTTTTTT. This chain uses TRBV20-1 with TRBJ2-2; possibly TRBD1 for D (5 bases). Germline V gene lookup returns CDR1 DFQATT and CDR2 SNEGSKA (reference sequence). The CDR3 loop spans 14 amino acids. Between the trimmed V and J ends, which lost 7 bases and 0 bases, there was a span of 12 bases.

This clonotype was counted at least ten times. V usage is TRBV5-5 and J usage is TRBJ2-7; D possibly matches TRBD1 or TRBD2 (5 bases each). This CDR3 contains 14 residues. V lost 3 bases and J 2 bases, leaving 12 bases between the germline ends. In germline, CDR1 is SGHKS, CDR2 YYEKEE (reference sequence). CDR3 in DNA: TGTGCCAGCAGCTATGGGACCGGGACCTACGAGCAGTACGTC. The encoded protein is CASSYGTGTYEQYV.

This clonotype has a count of ten or more. The V gene is TRBV5-5, the J gene TRBJ2-7; 10 bases align to TRBD1. Germline CDR1 and CDR2: SGHKS and YYEKEE (reference sequence). J was trimmed by 4 bases and V by 4 bases; bases with no gene match: 5. The CDR3 has 14 residues. CDR3 residues: CASSPRTGGYEQYF. The CDR3 nucleotides are TGTGCCAGCAGCCCCAGGACAGGGGGGTACGAGCAGTACTTC. The full variable domain, completed using reference TRBV5-5 and TRBJ2-7, is DAGVTQSPTHLIKTRGQQVTLRCSPISGHKSVSWYQQVLGQGPQFIFQYYEKEERGRGNFPDRFSARQFPNYSSELNVNALLLGDSALYLCASSPRTGGYEQYFGPGTRLTVT.

This clonotype came up a few times. The V gene is TRBV20-1, the J gene TRBJ2-3; 8 bases map to TRBD2. The CDR3 length is 15 residues. J was trimmed by 3 bases and V by 3 bases; bases with no gene match: 8. Per germline, CDR1 DFQATT and CDR2 SNEGSKA (reference sequence). The CDR3 here is CSASPTSGRTDTQYF. The CDR3 DNA sequence: TGCAGTGCTAGCCCCACTAGCGGACGAACAGATACGCAGTATTTT.

This clonotype was counted between two and nine times. This chain links TRBV6-1 with TRBJ2-1; unclear D gene. Per germline, CDR1 MNHNS and CDR2 SASEGT. The CDR3 totals 14 residues. V was cut by 7 bases and J by 5 bases, with 15 bases left in between. CDR3 bases: TGTGCCAGCACCCAAGACGTGACCCACAATGAGCAGTTCTTC. Protein product: CASTQDVTHNEQFF.

This clonotype has ten or more counts. The CDR3 DNA sequence: TGTGCCACCAGCAGAGATAGGACTGAAGCTTTCTTT. Its translation is CATSRDRTEAFF. The chain links TRBV15 to TRBJ1-1; D is uncertain. Germline lookup yields CDR1 LNHNV and CDR2 YYDKDF (reference sequence). The CDR3 sequence is 12 residues long. Trimming removed 0 bases at V and 5 bases at J, with 4 bases between. Full variable domain (remainder filled in from reference TRBV15 and TRBJ1-1): DAMVIQNPRYQVTQFGKPVTLSCSQTLNHNVMYWYQQKSSQAPKLLFHYYDKDFNNEADTPDNFQSRRPNTSFCFLDIRSPGLGDTAMYLCATSRDRTEAFFGQGTRLTVV.

The CDR3 region has the DNA TGTGCCAGCACCAAAACTAGCGGGAGAACAGATACGCAGTATTTT. It codes for CASTKTSGRTDTQYF. The chain carries TRBV7-6 and TRBJ2-3; TRBD2 aligns across 11 bases. V was clipped by 7 bases and J by 3 bases; unmatched bases: 6. This CDR3 is 15 amino acids long. Germline V gene sequence: CDR1 SGHVS, CDR2 FNYEAQ. Together with reference TRBV7-6 and TRBJ2-3, the CDR3 gives the full variable domain: GAGVSQSPRYKVTKRGQDVALRCDPISGHVSLYWYRQALGQGPEFLTYFNYEAQQDKSGLPNDRFSAERPEGSISTLTIQRTEQRDSAMYRCASTKTSGRTDTQYFGPGTRLTVL.

This clonotype was counted between two and nine times. The V call is TRBV5-1, the J call TRBJ1-2; TRBD1 matches 7 bases. V gave up 0 bases and J gave up 5 bases; unmatched junction bases: 7. Germline-derived CDR1 and CDR2 are SGHRS and YFSETQ. CDR3 length: 15 amino acids. CDR3: CASSLAPGTDYGYTF. The DNA for the CDR3 is TGCGCCAGCAGCTTGGCACCCGGGACAGATTATGGCTACACCTTC.

The chain combines TRBV10-3 with TRBJ1-4; unclear D gene. CDR1 ENHRY and CDR2 SYGVKD come from the germline V gene. V was trimmed by 5 bases and J by 7 bases, leaving 11 bases between them. The CDR3 contains 13 residues. The CDR3 region is CAISPAVGEKLFF. CDR3 bases: TGTGCCATCAGTCCAGCGGTTGGTGAAAAACTGTTTTTT.

This clonotype was detected a few times. This chain uses TRBV7-9 with TRBJ2-1; 9 bases line up with TRBD2. The V and J ends lost 5 bases and 4 bases, in that order; junction bases with no gene match: 9. This CDR3 is 16 amino acids long. The V gene's germline CDR1 is SEHNR and CDR2 FQNEAQ (reference sequence). The chain's CDR3 is CASSPAGTSFYNEQFF. The CDR3 DNA reads TGTGCCAGCAGCCCTGCCGGGACTAGCTTTTACAATGAGCAGTTCTTC. Full variable domain (remainder filled in from reference TRBV7-9 and TRBJ2-1): DTGVSQNPRHKITKRGQNVTFRCDPISEHNRLYWYRQTLGQGPEFLTYFQNEAQLEKSRLLSDRFSAERPKGSFSTLEIQRTEQGDSAMYLCASSPAGTSFYNEQFFGPGTRLTVL.

This clonotype was recorded at least ten times. V usage is TRBV29-1 and J usage is TRBJ2-1; 10 bases match TRBD2. J lost 4 bases, V lost 6 bases, and 3 bases had no gene match. The V gene's germline CDR1 is SQVTM and CDR2 ANQGSEA. This CDR3 contains 13 residues. The DNA of the CDR3 is TGCAGCGTAGGGACTAGCGAGTACAATGAGCAGTTCTTC. It is translated as CSVGTSEYNEQFF.

This rearrangement joins TRBV30 to TRBJ1-4; TRBD1 matches 7 bases. J was trimmed by 4 bases and V by 3 bases; bases with no gene match: 5. CDR3 length: 14 residues. Germline loops: CDR1 GTSNPN, CDR2 SVGIG (reference sequence). CDR3 sequence: CAWRLQGSNEKLFF. The CDR3 DNA follows: TGTGCCTGGAGGTTACAGGGGAGTAATGAAAAACTGTTTTTT.

This clonotype was recorded many times. The V gene is TRBV15, the J gene TRBJ2-3; a weak D match, TRBD1 (6 bases). Germline assignment: CDR1 LNHNV and CDR2 YYDKDF (reference sequence). CDR3 size: 19 residues. Between the trimmed V and J ends, which lost 3 bases and 0 bases, there was a span of 22 bases. This chain's CDR3 is CATSRRGMELGSSTDTQYF. For the CDR3, the DNA is TGTGCCACCAGCAGGAGGGGGATGGAATTGGGGTCTAGCACAGATACGCAGTATTTT.

The J gene is TRBJ2-2, the V gene TRBV10-3; D perhaps matches TRBD2 (5 bases). With 7 bases removed from V and 3 bases from J, the gap between germline ends came to 12 bases. This CDR3 has 14 amino acids. Germline V gene sequence: CDR1 ENHRY, CDR2 SYGVKD. The DNA for the CDR3 is TGTGCCATCAAGGCGGGCTTGGACACCGGGGAGCTGTTTTTT. It specifies CAIKAGLDTGELFF.

This clonotype showed up many times. CDR3 sequence reads: CASRGLAGDYQETQYF. CDR3 in DNA: TGTGCCAGCAGAGGACTAGCGGGGGACTACCAAGAGACCCAGTACTTC. V is TRBV6-2 or TRBV6-3 and J is TRBJ2-5; 13 nucleotides match TRBD2. Losses at the gene ends were 6 bases for V and 0 bases for J; bases not matched to a gene: 4. Looked up from germline, CDR1 is MNHEY and CDR2 is SVGEGT. The CDR3 has 16 amino acids.

This chain links TRBV20-1 with TRBJ2-1; D might be TRBD2 (7 bases). V shed 4 bases and J shed 4 bases, with 11 bases lying between them. Germline-derived CDR1 and CDR2 are DFQATT and SNEGSKA (reference sequence). The CDR3 is 13 amino acids. The DNA of the CDR3 is TGCAGTGCTACGGGGGGCGCGTACAATGAGCAGTTCTTC. Its protein is CSATGGAYNEQFF.

This clonotype was observed many times. V gene TRBV12-3 or TRBV12-4 combines with J gene TRBJ2-1; 7 nucleotides match TRBD2. V shed 5 bases, J shed 0 bases, and the junction held 7 bases outside the gene matches. The CDR3 is 16 residues long. The CDR3: CASSNPGTTSYNEQFF. CDR3 sequence (DNA): TGTGCCAGCAGTAACCCCGGGACTACCTCCTACAATGAGCAGTTCTTC.

This clonotype was seen more than once but under ten times. The chain employs TRBV12-3 or TRBV12-4 and TRBJ2-5; 10 bases agree with TRBD2. V trimming: 3 bases; J trimming: 5 bases; junction bases outside the gene matches: 12. The CDR3 extends over 17 amino acids. CDR3 sequence (DNA): TGTGCCAGCAGTTTCGGTTTGGCTAGCGGGAGCGGGGAGACCCAGTACTTC. It is translated as CASSFGLASGSGETQYF.

This clonotype showed up many times. The J gene is TRBJ2-7, the V gene TRBV20-1; TRBD2 is a possible D gene (6 bases). This CDR3 region has 13 residues. Germline loops: CDR1 DFQATT, CDR2 SNEGSKA (reference sequence). The ends were cut back, 3 bases at V and 6 bases at J, with 15 bases in the middle. The CDR3 loop is CSASGRNGLEQYV. CDR3 DNA sequence: TGCAGTGCTAGCGGGAGAAATGGGCTCGAGCAGTACGTC.

This clonotype was counted ten times or more. The chain employs TRBV12-3 or TRBV12-4 and TRBJ1-2; D is ambiguous. The CDR3 sequence is 16 residues long. Deletions cut 1 base from V and 2 bases from J, with 14 bases between. CDR3 amino acids: CASSLGRIGVNYGYTF. The CDR3 nucleotides are TGTGCCAGCAGTTTAGGACGTATTGGGGTAAACTATGGCTACACCTTC.

In its sample, this clonotype was seen a few times. The rearrangement joins TRBV6-2 or TRBV6-3 to TRBJ2-1; unclear D gene. Germline V gene sequence: CDR1 MNHEY, CDR2 SVGEGT. Between the trimmed V and J ends, which lost 0 bases and 6 bases, there was a span of 9 bases. This CDR3 region has 14 residues. As DNA, the CDR3 is TGTGCCAGCAGTTACTCTCTAGGGCCCAATGAGCAGTTCTTC. This sequence encodes CASSYSLGPNEQFF.

The rearrangement links TRBV7-9 to TRBJ2-1; TRBD1 might be the D (6 bases). The CDR3 totals 15 residues. Germline CDR1 SEHNR, CDR2 FQNEAQ (reference sequence). V lost 5 bases to trimming and J lost 6 bases, with 17 bases between them. The CDR3 spells CASSGAKGVVNEQFF. The CDR3 coding sequence is TGTGCCAGCAGCGGAGCCAAGGGGGTCGTCAATGAGCAGTTCTTC.

The chain is built from TRBV5-6 and TRBJ2-7; 9 nucleotides agree with TRBD1. CDR1 and CDR2 from the germline V gene are SGHDT and YYEEEE. J lost 6 bases, V lost 4 bases, and 8 bases had no gene match. This CDR3 contains 14 residues. The CDR3 DNA follows: TGTGCCAGCAGCGCCGGGACAGGGTCGGTCGAGCAGTACTTC. This sequence encodes CASSAGTGSVEQYF.